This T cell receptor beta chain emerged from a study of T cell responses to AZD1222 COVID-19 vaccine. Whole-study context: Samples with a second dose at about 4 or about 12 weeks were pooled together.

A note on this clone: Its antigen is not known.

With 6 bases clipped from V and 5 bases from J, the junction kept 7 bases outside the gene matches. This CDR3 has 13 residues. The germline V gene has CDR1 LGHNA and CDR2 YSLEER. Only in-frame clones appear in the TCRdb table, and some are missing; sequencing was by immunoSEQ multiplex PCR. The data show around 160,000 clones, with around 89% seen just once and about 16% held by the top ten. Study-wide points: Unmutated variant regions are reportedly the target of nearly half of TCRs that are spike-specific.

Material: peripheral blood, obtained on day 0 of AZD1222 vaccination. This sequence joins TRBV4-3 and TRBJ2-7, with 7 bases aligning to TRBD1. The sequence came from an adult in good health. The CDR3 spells CASRKTGSDEQYF. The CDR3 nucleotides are TGCGCCAGCAGGAAGACAGGGAGCGACGAGCAGTACTTC.